This T cell receptor (beta chain) was documented in a study of vaccination and CD4 T cells after COVID-19. Looked up from germline, CDR1 is MDHEN and CDR2 is SYDVKM. Between the trimmed V and J ends, which lost 2 bases and 3 bases, there was a span of 23 bases. CDR3 size: 19 residues. Concerning this clonotype itself: Its matching antigen is unknown.

This sample's treatment: approximately 9-day PBMC culture with coronavirus spike peptide pools or control peptides (ViraFEST assay). Sequencing of DNA taken from cultured CD4+ T cells relied on the Oncomine TCR Beta short-read assay. Genomic DNA was taken out of cultured CD4+ T cells by extraction. TCRdb re-analysed the PCR reads in MiXCR, keeping a single row per CDR3 protein. This sample has more than 15,000 distinct CDR3 sequences, with less than 65% found just once. V and J are TRBV28 and TRBJ1-5, with D possibly being TRBD1 (6 bases). The sequence derives from a human donor with COVID-19. Here the sequenced sample was cultured CD4+ T cells from blood, taken after SARS-CoV-2 vaccination. CDR3 bases: TGTGCCAGCAGTTTACAAACCACCCACAGGGTTCCTACCAATCAGCCCCAGCATTTT. Protein: CASSLQTTHRVPTNQPQHF.